This T cell receptor beta chain emerged from a study of radiotherapy plus CTLA-4 blockade in lung cancer. As regards this clone: Its target is not known.

General study findings and limits: In blood, early T cell clone dynamics reportedly predicted response best, together with interferon-beta.

The CDR3 length is 15 residues. Germline V gives CDR1 SEHNR, CDR2 FQNEAQ (reference sequence). Losses at the gene ends were 5 bases for V and 8 bases for J; bases not matched to a gene: 7. Here immunoSEQ multiplex PCR was the method, and the copy in TCRdb shows in-frame clones only, minus some. The data contain approximately 77,000 clones, approximately 84% of them singletons. This material consisted of peripheral blood, taken from a patient treated with radiotherapy plus ipilimumab. The rearrangement joins TRBV7-9 to TRBJ2-1, with 12 bases aligning to TRBD2. This TCR derives from a human donor with non-small cell lung cancer who had stable disease on radiotherapy plus ipilimumab. This CDR3 reads CASSRRLAGVDEQFF. The DNA of the CDR3 is TGTGCCAGCAGCCGGAGACTAGCGGGGGTAGATGAGCAGTTCTTC.